This T cell receptor (beta chain) was sequenced for a study of technical replicates of blood from a handful of donors. The V and J ends lost 4 bases and 8 bases respectively, with 15 bases between them. The CDR3 runs to 14 residues. The germline V gene has CDR1 SGDLS and CDR2 YYNGEE. TCRdb keeps only in-frame clones here, not all; method: immunoSEQ multiplex PCR. The sample gives some 70,000 clones, less than 98% of which show up once; approximately 0.25% is in the top ten. The gene calls are TRBV9 and TRBJ1-4, with a possible D match to TRBD1 (6 bases). This clonotype was obtained from a human donor in good health. What was sequenced was T cells isolated from PBMCs. The CDR3 region is CASSRSQGNEKLFF. For the CDR3, the DNA is TGTGCCAGCAGCCGGTCCCAGGGGAACGAAAAACTGTTTTTT.